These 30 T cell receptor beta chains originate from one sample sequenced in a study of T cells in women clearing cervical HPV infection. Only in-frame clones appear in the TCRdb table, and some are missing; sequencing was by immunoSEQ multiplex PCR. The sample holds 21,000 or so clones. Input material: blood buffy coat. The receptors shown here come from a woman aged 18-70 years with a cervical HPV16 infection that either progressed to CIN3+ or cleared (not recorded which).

The sequenced CDR3 bases are TGTGCCAGTAGCCAATTAAACAGGGTACCTGGGGCCAACGTA. Its protein is CASSQLNRVPGANV. The CDR3 as a whole reads CASSQLNRVPGANVLFF. The V and J genes are TRBV19 and TRBJ1-4, with D possibly TRBD1 on 6 matching bases. The read ends 3 residues shy of where the CDR3 ends; the end is completed using the germline J gene. Germline CDR1 and CDR2: LNHDA and SQIVND (reference sequence). The CDR3 sequence is 17 residues long.

The CDR3 DNA, read in part, is TGTGCCAGCAGCTTAGTTGGGGCGACAGATACG. Amino acids: CASSLVGATDT. The full CDR3 protein reads CASSLVGATDTQYF. This chain uses TRBV11-3 with TRBJ2-3; D possibly corresponds to TRBD1 (5 bases). From the germline J gene comes the end of the CDR3, since the read stops 3 residues before it. Germline CDR1 reads SGHNT; CDR2 reads YENEEA. Trimming cost V 1 base and J 3 bases, with 8 bases left between them. This CDR3 comprises 14 residues.

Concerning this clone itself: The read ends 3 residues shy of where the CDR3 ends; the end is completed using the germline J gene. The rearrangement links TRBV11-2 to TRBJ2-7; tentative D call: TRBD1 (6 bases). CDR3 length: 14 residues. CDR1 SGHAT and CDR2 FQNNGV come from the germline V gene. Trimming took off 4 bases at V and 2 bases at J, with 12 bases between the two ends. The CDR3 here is CASSSPGHPYEQYF. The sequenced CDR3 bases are TGTGCCAGCAGCTCGCCGGGACACCCCTACGAG.

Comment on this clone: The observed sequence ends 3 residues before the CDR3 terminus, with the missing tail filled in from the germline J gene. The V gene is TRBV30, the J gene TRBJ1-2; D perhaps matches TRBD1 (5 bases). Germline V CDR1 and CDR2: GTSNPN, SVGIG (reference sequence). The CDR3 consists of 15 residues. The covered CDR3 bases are TGTGCCTGGACGGGTACCGGGACTAGGGTCGATGAC. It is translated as CAWTGTGTRVDD. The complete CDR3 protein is CAWTGTGTRVDDYTF.

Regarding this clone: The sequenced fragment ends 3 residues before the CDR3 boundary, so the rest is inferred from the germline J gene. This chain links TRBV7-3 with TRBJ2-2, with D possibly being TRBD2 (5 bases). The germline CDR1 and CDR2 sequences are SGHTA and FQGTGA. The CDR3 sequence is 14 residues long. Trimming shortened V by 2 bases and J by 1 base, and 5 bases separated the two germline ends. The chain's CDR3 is CASSLRGNTGELFF. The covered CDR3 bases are TGTGCCAGCAGCTTACGGGGGAACACCGGGGAG.

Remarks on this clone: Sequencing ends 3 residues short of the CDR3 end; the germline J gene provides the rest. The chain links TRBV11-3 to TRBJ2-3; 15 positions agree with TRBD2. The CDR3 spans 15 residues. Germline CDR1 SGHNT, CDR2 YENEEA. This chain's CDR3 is CASSQGLAGGETQYF. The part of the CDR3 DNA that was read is TGTGCCAGCAGCCAGGGACTAGCGGGGGGAGAGACG.

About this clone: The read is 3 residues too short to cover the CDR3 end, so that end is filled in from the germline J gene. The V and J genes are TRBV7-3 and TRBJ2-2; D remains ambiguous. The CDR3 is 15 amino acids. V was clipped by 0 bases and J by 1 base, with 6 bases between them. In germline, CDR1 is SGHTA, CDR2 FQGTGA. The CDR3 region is CASSLTVRNTGELFF. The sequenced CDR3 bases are TGTGCCAGCAGCTTAACCGTCCGGAACACCGGGGAG. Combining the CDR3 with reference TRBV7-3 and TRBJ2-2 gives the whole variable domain GAGVSQTPSNKVTEKGKYVELRCDPISGHTALYWYRQSLGQGPEFLIYFQGTGAADDSGLPNDRFFAVRPEGSVSTLKIQRTERGDSAVYLCASSLTVRNTGELFFGEGSRLTVL.

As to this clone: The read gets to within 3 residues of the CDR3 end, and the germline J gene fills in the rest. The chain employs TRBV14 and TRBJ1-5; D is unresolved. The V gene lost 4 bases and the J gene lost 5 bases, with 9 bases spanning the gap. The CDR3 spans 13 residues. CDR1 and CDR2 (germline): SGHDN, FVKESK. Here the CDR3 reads CASSLQRDQPQHF. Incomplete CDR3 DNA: TGTGCCAGCAGCCTTCAGCGGGATCAGCCC.

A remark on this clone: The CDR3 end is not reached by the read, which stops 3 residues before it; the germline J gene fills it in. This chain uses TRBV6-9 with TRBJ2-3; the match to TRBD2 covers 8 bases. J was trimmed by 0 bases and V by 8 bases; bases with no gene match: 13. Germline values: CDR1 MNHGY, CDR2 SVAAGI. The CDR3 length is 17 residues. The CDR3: CASGTRWPSGSTDTQYF. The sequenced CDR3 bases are TGTGCCAGCGGAACGCGGTGGCCTAGCGGGAGCACAGATACG.

The sequenced CDR3 bases are TGTGCCAGCTCAAGTCTCGACTCCGGGGCCTACAATGAG. Amino acid sequence: CASSSLDSGAYNE. The entire CDR3 is CASSSLDSGAYNEQFF. The chain links TRBV18 to TRBJ2-1, with D perhaps TRBD2 (5 bases). The sequenced fragment ends 3 residues before the CDR3 boundary, so the rest is inferred from the germline J gene. This CDR3 contains 16 residues. Germline V gene sequence: CDR1 KGHSH, CDR2 LQKENI. The V end lost 5 bases, the J end lost 2 bases, and 16 bases lay between the germline ends.

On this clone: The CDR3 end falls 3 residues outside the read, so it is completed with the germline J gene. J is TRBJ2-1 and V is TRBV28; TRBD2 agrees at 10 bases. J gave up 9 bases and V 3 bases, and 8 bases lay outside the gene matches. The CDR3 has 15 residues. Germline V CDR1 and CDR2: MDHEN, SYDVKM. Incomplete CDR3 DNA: TGTGCCAGCAGTTTCGGGCTAGCGGGAGTGCGTGAG. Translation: CASSFGLAGVRE. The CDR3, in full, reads CASSFGLAGVREQFF.

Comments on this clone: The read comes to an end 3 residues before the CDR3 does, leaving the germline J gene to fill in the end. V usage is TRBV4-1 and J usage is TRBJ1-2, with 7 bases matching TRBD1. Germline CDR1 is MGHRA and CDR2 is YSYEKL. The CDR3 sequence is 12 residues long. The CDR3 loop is CASSHQTGGYTF. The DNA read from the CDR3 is TGCGCCAGCAGCCACCAGACAGGGGGC.

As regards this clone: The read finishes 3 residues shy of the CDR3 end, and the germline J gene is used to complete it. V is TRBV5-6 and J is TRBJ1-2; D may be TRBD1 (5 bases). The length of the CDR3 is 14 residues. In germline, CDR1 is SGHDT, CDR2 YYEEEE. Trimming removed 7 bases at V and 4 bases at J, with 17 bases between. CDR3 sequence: CASRGDASFYGYTF. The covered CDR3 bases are TGTGCCAGCCGCGGGGACGCTTCCTTCTATGGC.

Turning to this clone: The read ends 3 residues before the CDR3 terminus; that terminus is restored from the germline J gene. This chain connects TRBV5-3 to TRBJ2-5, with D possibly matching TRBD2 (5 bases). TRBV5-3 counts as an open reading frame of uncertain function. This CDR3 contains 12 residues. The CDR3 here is CARSFRGDTQYF. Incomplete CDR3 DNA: TGTGCCAGAAGCTTTCGGGGAGATACC.

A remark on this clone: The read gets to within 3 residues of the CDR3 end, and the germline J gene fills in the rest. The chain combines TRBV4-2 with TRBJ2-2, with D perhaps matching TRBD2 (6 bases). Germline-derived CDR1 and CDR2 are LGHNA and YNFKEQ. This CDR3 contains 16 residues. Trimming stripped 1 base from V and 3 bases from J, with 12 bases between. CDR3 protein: CASSQGLTGDTGELFF. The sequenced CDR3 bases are TGTGCCAGCAGCCAAGGGCTCACGGGGGACACCGGGGAG.

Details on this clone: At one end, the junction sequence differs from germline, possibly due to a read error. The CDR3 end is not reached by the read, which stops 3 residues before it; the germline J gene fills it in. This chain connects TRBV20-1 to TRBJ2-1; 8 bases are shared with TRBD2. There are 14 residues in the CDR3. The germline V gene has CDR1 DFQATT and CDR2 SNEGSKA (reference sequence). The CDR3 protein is CSARYSGSYSEQFF. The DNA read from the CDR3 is TGCAGTGCTAGATACAGCGGGAGCTACAGTGAG.

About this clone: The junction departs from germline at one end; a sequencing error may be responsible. The part of the CDR3 DNA that was read is TGCGCCAGCAGCCAAGCTCGTCGAAGGGGTAATGAAAAA. It codes for CASSQARRRGNEK. The CDR3 in full is CASSQARRRGNEKLFF. V usage is TRBV4-2 and J usage is TRBJ1-4, with D possibly TRBD1 on 5 matching bases. The CDR3 is cut off 3 residues early in the read; its end comes from the germline J gene. The CDR3 is 16 residues long. The germline CDR1 and CDR2 sequences are LGHNA and YNFKEQ.

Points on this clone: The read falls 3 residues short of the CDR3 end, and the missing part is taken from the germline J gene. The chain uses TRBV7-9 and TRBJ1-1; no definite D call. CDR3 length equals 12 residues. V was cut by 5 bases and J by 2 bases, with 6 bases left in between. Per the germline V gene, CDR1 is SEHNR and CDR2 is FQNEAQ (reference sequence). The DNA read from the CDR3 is TGTGCCAGCAGCCACAGTAACACTGAA. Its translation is CASSHSNTE. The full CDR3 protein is CASSHSNTEAFF.

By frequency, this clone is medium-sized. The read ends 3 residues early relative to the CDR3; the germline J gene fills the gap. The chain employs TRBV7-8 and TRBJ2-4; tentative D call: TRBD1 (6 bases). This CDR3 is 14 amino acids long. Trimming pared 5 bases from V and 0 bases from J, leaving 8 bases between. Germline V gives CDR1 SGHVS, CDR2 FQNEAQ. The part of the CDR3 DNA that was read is TGTGCCAGCAGCCGCAGGGGAGCCAAAAACATT. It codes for CASSRRGAKNI. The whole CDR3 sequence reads CASSRRGAKNIQYF. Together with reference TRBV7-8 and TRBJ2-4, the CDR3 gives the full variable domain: GAGVSQSPRYKVAKRGQDVALRCDPISGHVSLFWYQQALGQGPEFLTYFQNEAQLDKSGLPSDRFFAERPEGSVSTLKIQRTQQEDSAVYLCASSRRGAKNIQYFGAGTRLSVL.

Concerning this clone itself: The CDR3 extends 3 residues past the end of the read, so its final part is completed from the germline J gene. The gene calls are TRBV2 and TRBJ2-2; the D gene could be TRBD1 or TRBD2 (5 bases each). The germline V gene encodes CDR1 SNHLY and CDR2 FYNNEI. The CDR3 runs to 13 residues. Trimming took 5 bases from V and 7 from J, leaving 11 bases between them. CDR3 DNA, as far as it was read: TGTGCCAGCAGTCGAGGGGAAAACGGGGAG. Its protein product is CASSRGENGE. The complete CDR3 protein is CASSRGENGELFF.

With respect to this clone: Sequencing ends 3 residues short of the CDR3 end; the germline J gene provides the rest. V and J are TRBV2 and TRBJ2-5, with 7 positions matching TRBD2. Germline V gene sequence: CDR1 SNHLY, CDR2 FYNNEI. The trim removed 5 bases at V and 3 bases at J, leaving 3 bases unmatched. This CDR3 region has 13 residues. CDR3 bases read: TGTGCCAGCAGTCGGGACTACGAAGAGACC. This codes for CASSRDYEET. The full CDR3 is CASSRDYEETQYF.

This CDR3 is CASSAGGRRNEKLFF. The CDR3 bases that were read are TGTGCCAGCTCAGCGGGGGGGCGGAGAAATGAAAAA. This sequence joins TRBV18 and TRBJ1-4, with D maybe TRBD1 (6 bases). Sequencing ends 3 residues short of the CDR3 end; the germline J gene provides the rest. The ends were cut back, 5 bases at V and 5 bases at J, with 15 bases in the middle. CDR1 and CDR2 from the germline V gene are KGHSH and LQKENI. The CDR3 covers 15 residues.

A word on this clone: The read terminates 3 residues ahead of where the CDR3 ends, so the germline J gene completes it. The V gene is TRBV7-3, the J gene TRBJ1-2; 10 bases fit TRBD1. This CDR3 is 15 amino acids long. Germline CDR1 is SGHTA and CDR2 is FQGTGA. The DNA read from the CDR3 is TGTGCCAGCAGCTCCATACCGGGACAGGGGAATGAC. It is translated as CASSSIPGQGND. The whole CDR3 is CASSSIPGQGNDYTF.

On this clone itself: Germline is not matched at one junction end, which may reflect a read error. CDR3 protein: CPSRPAGGPEQYF. The CDR3 DNA, read in part, is TGTCCCAGCAGACCAGCGGGAGGGCCCGAG. The rearrangement links TRBV7-9 to TRBJ2-7; 10 positions agree with TRBD2. The sequenced fragment ends 3 residues before the CDR3 boundary, so the rest is inferred from the germline J gene. This CDR3 comprises 13 residues. Germline V gene sequence: CDR1 SEHNR, CDR2 FQNEAQ (reference sequence). The full variable domain, in which reference TRBV7-9 and TRBJ2-7 provide the parts outside the CDR3, is DTGVSQNPRHKITKRGQNVTFRCDPISEHNRLYWYRQTLGQGPEFLTYFQNEAQLEKSRLLSDRFSAERPKGSFSTLEIQRTEQGDSAMYLCPSRPAGGPEQYFGPGTRLTVT.

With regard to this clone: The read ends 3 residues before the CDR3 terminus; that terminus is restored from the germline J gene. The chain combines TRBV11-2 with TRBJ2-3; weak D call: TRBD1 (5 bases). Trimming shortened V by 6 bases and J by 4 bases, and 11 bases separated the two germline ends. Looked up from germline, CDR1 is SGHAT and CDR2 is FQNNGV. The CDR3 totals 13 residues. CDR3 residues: CASSRTRADTQYF. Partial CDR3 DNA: TGTGCCAGCAGTCGTACCAGGGCAGATACG. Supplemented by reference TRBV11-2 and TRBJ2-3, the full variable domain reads EAGVAQSPRYKIIEKRQSVAFWCNPISGHATLYWYQQILGQGPKLLIQFQNNGVVDDSQLPKDRFSAERLKGVDSTLKIQPAKLEDSAVYLCASSRTRADTQYFGPGTRLTVL.

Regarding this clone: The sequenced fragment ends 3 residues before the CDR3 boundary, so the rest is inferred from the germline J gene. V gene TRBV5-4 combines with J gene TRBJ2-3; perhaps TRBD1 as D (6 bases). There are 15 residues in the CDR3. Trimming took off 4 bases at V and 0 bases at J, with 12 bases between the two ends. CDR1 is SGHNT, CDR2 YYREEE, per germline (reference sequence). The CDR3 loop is CASSRGQVSTDTQYF. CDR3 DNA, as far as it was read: TGTGCCAGCAGCCGGGGACAAGTAAGCACAGATACG.

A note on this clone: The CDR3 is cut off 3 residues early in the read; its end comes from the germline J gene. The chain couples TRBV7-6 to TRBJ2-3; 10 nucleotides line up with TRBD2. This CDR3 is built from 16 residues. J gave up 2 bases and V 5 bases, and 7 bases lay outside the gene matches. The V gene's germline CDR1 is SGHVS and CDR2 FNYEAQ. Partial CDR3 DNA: TGTGCCAGCAGCCTCCAAACTAGCGGGAACACAGATACG. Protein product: CASSLQTSGNTDT. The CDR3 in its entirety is CASSLQTSGNTDTQYF.

The covered CDR3 bases are TGTGCCAGCAGCGCAGAGCCCCGGGACAGGGGGTCC. Translating it yields CASSAEPRDRGS. The whole CDR3 protein reads CASSAEPRDRGSLHF. V gene TRBV11-2 combines with J gene TRBJ1-6, with 11 bases lining up with TRBD1. The observed sequence ends 3 residues before the CDR3 terminus, with the missing tail filled in from the germline J gene. Germline CDR1 reads SGHAT; CDR2 reads FQNNGV. This CDR3 region has 15 residues.

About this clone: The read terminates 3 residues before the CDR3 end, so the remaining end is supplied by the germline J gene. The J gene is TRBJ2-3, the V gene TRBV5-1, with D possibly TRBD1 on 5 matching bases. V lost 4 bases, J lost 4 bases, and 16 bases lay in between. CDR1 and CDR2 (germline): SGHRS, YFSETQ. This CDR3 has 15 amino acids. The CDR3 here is CASSPGLTGSDTQYF. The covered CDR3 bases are TGCGCCAGCAGCCCCGGTCTCACAGGCTCAGATACG. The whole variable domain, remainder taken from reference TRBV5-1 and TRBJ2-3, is KAGVTQTPRYLIKTRGQQVTLSCSPISGHRSVSWYQQTPGQGLQFLFEYFSETQRNKGNFPGRFSGRQFSNSRSEMNVSTLELGDSALYLCASSPGLTGSDTQYFGPGTRLTVL.

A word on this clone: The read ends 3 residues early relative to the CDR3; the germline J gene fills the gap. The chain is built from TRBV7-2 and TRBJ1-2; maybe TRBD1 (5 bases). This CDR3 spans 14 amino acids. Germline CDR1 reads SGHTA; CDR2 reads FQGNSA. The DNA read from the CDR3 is TGTGCCAGCAGCTTAGAAAGGGGTAACTACGAC. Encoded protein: CASSLERGNYD. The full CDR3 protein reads CASSLERGNYDYTF.